This TCR beta chain is from a study of control samples from healthy donors and cancer patients. The germline V gene has CDR1 LNHDA and CDR2 SQIVND (reference sequence). V was pared by 9 bases and J by 2 bases, with 17 bases between. This CDR3 contains 16 residues. The data were produced by immunoSEQ multiplex PCR, yet TCRdb's version contains in-frame clones alone and is incomplete. Of 170,000 or so clones in the sample, 90% are singletons; the top ten hold approximately 1.4%. The sequence was collected from a woman between 50 and 59 years old in good health. This chain joins TRBV19 and TRBJ1-6; D perhaps matches TRBD1 (6 bases). The specimen sequenced was blood. The CDR3 DNA reads as TGTGCCAGCCAACAGGGCCCGCAGACCTATAATTCACCCCTCCACTTT. It specifies CASQQGPQTYNSPLHF. Using reference TRBV19 and TRBJ1-6 for the parts outside the CDR3, the full variable domain is DGGITQSPKYLFRKEGQNVTLSCEQNLNHDAMYWYRQDPGQGLRLIYYSQIVNDFQKGDIAEGYSVSREKKESFPLTVTSAQKNPTAFYLCASQQGPQTYNSPLHFGNGTRLTVT.